Following are 17 T cell receptor beta chains from one sample sequenced in a study of T cell repertoires in cytomegalovirus infection. What these receptors recognize is not known. TCRdb reprocessed the reads with MiXCR, giving one entry per CDR3 protein. Of 160,000 or so distinct CDR3 sequences listed, about a fifth are singletons. The specimen comprised CD8+ T cells from cultured PBMCs, sampled from culture after CMV antigen stimulation. Receptors were obtained from a human donor in good health (CMV status not recorded). Some clones in this sample may be carry-over from other donors' samples.

Of note for this clonotype: An end of the junction does not agree with germline; a read error may underlie this. This chain uses TRBV27 with TRBJ2-7; D is perhaps TRBD2 (5 bases). This CDR3 has 16 residues. Germline lookup yields CDR1 MNHEY and CDR2 SMNVEV (reference sequence). Written as DNA, the CDR3 is TGTGCCAGCAGTCTATCGGAGGAGGCTAGAGGTTACGAGCAGTACTTC. It is translated as CASSLSEEARGYEQYF.

This clonotype was picked up a small number of times. J is TRBJ1-6 and V is TRBV7-9; tentative D call: TRBD1 (5 bases). V dropped 5 bases and J dropped 9 bases, with 20 bases sitting between them. CDR3 length: 16 amino acids. Per the germline V gene, CDR1 is SEHNR and CDR2 is FQNEAQ (reference sequence). The CDR3 DNA follows: TGTGCCAGCAGCCAACGGGACCTCAGGGTGACTTCACCCCTCCACTTT. This encodes CASSQRDLRVTSPLHF.

This clonotype turned up a few times. V is TRBV7-8 and J is TRBJ2-7, with 8 bases lining up with TRBD2. Germline V gene sequence: CDR1 SGHVS, CDR2 FQNEAQ. This CDR3 spans 16 amino acids. The ends lost 1 base at V and 5 bases at J; junction bases unmatched: 10. The CDR3: CASSLVPASGGHEQYF. CDR3 nucleotide sequence: TGTGCCAGCAGCTTAGTCCCAGCCAGCGGGGGCCACGAGCAGTACTTC.

The rearrangement joins TRBV5-8 to TRBJ2-5, with TRBD1 identical over 11 bases. This CDR3 contains 14 residues. Germline V gene data show CDR1 as SGHTS and CDR2 as YDEGEE. V dropped 7 bases and J dropped 4; count of bases not matched to a gene: 6. In DNA form, the CDR3 reads TGTGCCAGCGCGAGGACAGGGGGCACAGAGACCCAGTACTTC. It codes for CASARTGGTETQYF.

This clonotype was detected a few times. The V call is TRBV7-2, the J call TRBJ1-6, with D hard to call. From germline, CDR1 is SGHTA and CDR2 FQGNSA. CDR3 length equals 13 residues. V dropped 6 bases and J dropped 6 bases, with 9 bases sitting between them. Written as DNA, the CDR3 is TGTGCCAGCAGATCCCGGGGTAATTCACCCCTCCACTTT. Translating gives CASRSRGNSPLHF.

This clonotype was seen ten or more times. The V and J genes are TRBV6-1 and TRBJ2-5; TRBD2 matches at 7 bases. CDR1 and CDR2 (germline): MNHNS, SASEGT. V lost 1 base to trimming and J lost 3 bases; unmatched junction nucleotides: 14. The CDR3 runs 18 residues. The CDR3 loop reads CASSEELGRAVAKETQYF. The CDR3, as DNA: TGTGCCAGCAGTGAAGAGCTGGGGAGGGCAGTAGCAAAAGAGACCCAGTACTTC.

This clonotype turned up a few times. The V gene is TRBV6-5, the J gene TRBJ2-7; tentative D call: TRBD2 (6 bases). The V end lost 5 bases, the J end lost 4 bases, and 12 bases lay between the germline ends. Germline lookup yields CDR1 MNHEY and CDR2 SVGAGI. The CDR3 is made up of 13 amino acids. Here the CDR3 DNA reads TGTGCCAGCAGTCTTACTCGGGGGTACGAGCAGTACTTC. This translates into CASSLTRGYEQYF.

This clonotype was recorded a few times. The chain employs TRBV2 and TRBJ2-5; no clear D gene. There are 16 residues in the CDR3. V was trimmed by 6 bases and J by 1 base, leaving 18 bases between them. CDR1 and CDR2 (germline): SNHLY, FYNNEI. The CDR3 nucleotides read TGTGCCAGCAGCCCCGACCGGGCCCCCTTCCAAGAGACCCAGTACTTC. Amino acids: CASSPDRAPFQETQYF. Full variable domain (outside the CDR3, taken from reference TRBV2 and TRBJ2-5): EPEVTQTPSHQVTQMGQEVILRCVPISNHLYFYWYRQILGQKVEFLVSFYNNEISEKSEIFDDQFSVERPDGSNFTLKIRSTKLEDSAMYFCASSPDRAPFQETQYFGPGTRLLVL.

This clonotype has just a few counts. The chain has TRBV6-1 and TRBJ2-5; a weak D match, TRBD1 (7 bases). Germline V gene lookup returns CDR1 MNHNS and CDR2 SASEGT. The CDR3 has 15 residues. The ends were cut back, 3 bases at V and 5 bases at J, with 16 bases in the middle. CDR3 coding DNA: TGTGCCAGCAGTGATGGCCTGACAGGGAGGGAGACCCAGTACTTC. Protein product: CASSDGLTGRETQYF.

This clonotype occurred a few times. The genes are TRBV7-9 and TRBJ1-3, with D perhaps matching TRBD1 (6 bases). The CDR3 length is 17 residues. From germline, CDR1 is SEHNR and CDR2 FQNEAQ (reference sequence). With 3 bases removed from V and 0 bases from J, the gap between germline ends came to 15 bases. CDR3 coding DNA: TGTGCCAGCAGCTTCCCCATCGGGACATACTCTGGAAACACCATATATTTT. Residues: CASSFPIGTYSGNTIYF.

There are a few counts of this clonotype. The chain recombines TRBV4-1 with TRBJ2-1, with 8 bases lining up with TRBD2. The CDR3 sequence is 17 residues long. J lost 4 bases, V lost 0 bases, and 8 bases had no gene match. Germline V gene lookup returns CDR1 MGHRA and CDR2 YSYEKL. The CDR3 DNA is TGCGCCAGCAGCCAAGACGGCGGGGGGTTGGGTTACAATGAGCAGTTCTTC. Translating it yields CASSQDGGGLGYNEQFF.

There are a few counts of this clonotype. The chain has TRBV4-3 and TRBJ1-6, with a possible D match to TRBD1 (5 bases). Germline V CDR1 and CDR2: LGHNA, YSLEER. V lost 0 bases to trimming and J lost 10 bases, with 13 bases between them. The CDR3 consists of 15 residues. The CDR3 nucleotides are TGCGCCAGCAGCCAAGAAAGGACAAAGGACTCACCCCTCCACTTT. This translates into CASSQERTKDSPLHF.

This CDR3 is CASSYGRASYEQYF. DNA of the CDR3: TGTGCCAGCAGTTATGGCAGGGCATCCTACGAGCAGTACTTC. This chain connects TRBV6-5 to TRBJ2-7; possibly TRBD1 for D (5 bases). The CDR3 length is 14 residues. Germline V gene sequence: CDR1 MNHEY, CDR2 SVGAGI. V was trimmed by 3 bases and J by 1 base, leaving 10 bases between them.

This chain joins TRBV6-5 and TRBJ2-7, with D possibly matching TRBD1 (5 bases). There are 15 residues in the CDR3. Germline CDR1 reads MNHEY; CDR2 reads SVGAGI. V lost 2 bases and J lost 0, with 11 bases in between. CDR3 nucleotides: TGTGCCAGCAGTTACGGAGACAGAGCCTCCTACGAGCAGTACTTC. Translated: CASSYGDRASYEQYF.

The V and J genes are TRBV7-6 and TRBJ1-2, with a tentative D call TRBD1 (6 bases). Germline V gene sequence: CDR1 SGHVS, CDR2 FNYEAQ. The CDR3 sequence is 16 residues long. V was trimmed by 1 base and J by 8 bases, leaving 20 bases between them. The CDR3 protein is CASSLGLEQGLSGYTF. The DNA for the CDR3 is TGTGCCAGCAGCTTAGGATTGGAACAGGGCTTGAGCGGCTACACCTTC.

The V and J genes are TRBV6-1 and TRBJ1-1; 7 bases agree with TRBD1. CDR1 is MNHNS, CDR2 SASEGT, per germline. V lost 4 bases and J lost 2; bases outside the gene matches: 16. This CDR3 has 18 amino acids. Written as DNA, the CDR3 is TGTGCCAGCAGTGGGGACAAGGACAGGCCGTTCTTTAACACTGAAGCTTTCTTT. Its protein is CASSGDKDRPFFNTEAFF.

This clonotype was seen a handful of times. The V call is TRBV19, the J call TRBJ1-2; perhaps TRBD1 as D (5 bases). Germline CDR1 LNHDA, CDR2 SQIVND (reference sequence). V was clipped by 5 bases and J by 4 bases, with 14 bases between them. CDR3 size: 14 residues. The chain's CDR3 is CASSPGLGLYGYTF. CDR3 bases: TGTGCCAGTAGTCCGGGCCTGGGGCTCTATGGCTACACCTTC.